The sequence of this T cell receptor (beta chain) was determined in a study of cytomegalovirus exposure and HLA in healthy donors. This CDR3 has 14 amino acids. Germline V gives CDR1 MGHDK, CDR2 SYGVNS. Trimming cost V 2 bases and J 4 bases, with 11 bases left between them. Vbeta (60) and Jbeta (13) primers were used in the PCR. Method: immunoSEQ multiplex PCR; TCRdb's copy keeps in-frame clones and lacks some. The sample lists 90,000 or so clones; around three fifths were seen once. J is TRBJ1-2 and V is TRBV25-1, with no clear D. The sample was PBMCs. This TCR was recovered from a boy younger than 18 in good health and CMV-seropositive. The CDR3 bases are TGTGCCAGCAGTGAAGGAGGCACTCTCTATGGCTACACCTTC. This encodes CASSEGGTLYGYTF.